These T cell receptor beta chains were read from a single sample in a study of blood T cell repertoires in COVID-19. Repertoires were generated with immunoSEQ multiplex PCR, while TCRdb's copy carries only in-frame clones and drops some. The data contain roughly 570,000 clones, around 90% of them singletons. The specimen was peripheral blood. The receptors originated from a woman aged 45 to 65 with COVID-19, enrolled during active disease. Each CDR3 is given with its conserved first and last residue. Each record gives: clone size, V gene, D gene, J gene, CDR3 DNA, CDR3 protein. D genes are given only for firm matches. Where a row states a size, it is once, few, many or the class of an expanded clone; other rows omit it.

size: -
V: TRBV6-5
D: -
J: TRBJ1-1
DNA: TGTGCCAGCAGTTACTCGATAGCGGGAGACACTGAAGCTTTCTTT
CDR3: CASSYSIAGDTEAFF

size: -
V: TRBV6-1
D: -
J: TRBJ1-4
DNA: TGTGCCAGCAGTGCTCGGGGGGGGGCTACAACTAATGAAAAACTGTTTTTT
CDR3: CASSARGGATTNEKLFF

size: -
V: TRBV5-1
D: -
J: TRBJ1-1
DNA: TGCGCCAGCAGCTTCAATTCAGTAGGGGAAAACACTGAAGCTTTCTTT
CDR3: CASSFNSVGENTEAFF

size: -
V: TRBV7-9
D: -
J: TRBJ1-2
DNA: TGTGCCAGCAGCCGAGGGGAGGCTAACTATGGCTACACCTTC
CDR3: CASSRGEANYGYTF

size: -
V: TRBV9
D: -
J: TRBJ2-7
DNA: TGTGCCAGCAGCCCAAACGGGGACACCTCCTACGAGCAGTACTTC
CDR3: CASSPNGDTSYEQYF

size: -
V: TRBV28
D: TRBD2
J: TRBJ2-3
DNA: TGTGCCAGCAGTCCACAGCGGGGGGGAACAGATACGCAGTATTTT
CDR3: CASSPQRGGTDTQYF

size: -
V: TRBV29-1
D: -
J: TRBJ1-2
DNA: TGCAGCGTTGACAGGGGCTATGGCTACACCTTC
CDR3: CSVDRGYGYTF

size: -
V: TRBV14
D: -
J: TRBJ1-2
DNA: TGTGCCAGCAGTTTCGACATGGGCGACGGCTACACCTTC
CDR3: CASSFDMGDGYTF

size: -
V: TRBV3-1/TRBV3-2
D: TRBD1
J: TRBJ1-4
DNA: TGTGCCAGCAGCCCAAGGACAGGGGAGGAAAAACTGTTTTTT
CDR3: CASSPRTGEEKLFF

size: few
V: TRBV2
D: -
J: TRBJ2-3
DNA: TGTGCCAGCCGGGGATGGGAGGCAGATACGCAGTATTTT
CDR3: CASRGWEADTQYF

size: -
V: TRBV4-2
D: -
J: TRBJ2-4
DNA: TGTGCCAGCAGCCAAGTACCCGGGCAGGGTGTAGCCAAAAACATTCAGTACTTC
CDR3: CASSQVPGQGVAKNIQYF

size: -
V: TRBV7-9
D: -
J: TRBJ2-3
DNA: TGTGCCAGCAGCGGAGGGCCCTCTGGGGCCACAGATACGCAGTATTTT
CDR3: CASSGGPSGATDTQYF

size: -
V: TRBV5-1
D: -
J: TRBJ2-7
DNA: TGCGCCAGCAGCTTGAACAGGGAGAGCTCCTACGAGCAGTACTTC
CDR3: CASSLNRESSYEQYF

size: -
V: TRBV5-1
D: TRBD1
J: TRBJ1-1
DNA: TGCGCCAGCAGCTCCCAAAGACAGGGAGACACTGAAGCTTTCTTT
CDR3: CASSSQRQGDTEAFF

size: -
V: TRBV4-1
D: TRBD2
J: TRBJ2-5
DNA: TGCGCCAGCAGCCGCACCGTAAGAATAGCGGGGGGGCAAGAGACCCAGTACTTC
CDR3: CASSRTVRIAGGQETQYF

size: -
V: TRBV10-1
D: -
J: TRBJ1-2
DNA: TGCGCCAGCAGACCAACAGGGAGCTATGGCTACACCTTC
CDR3: CASRPTGSYGYTF

size: -
V: TRBV9
D: TRBD1
J: TRBJ2-1
DNA: TGTGCCAGCAGCGTCTGGGGGACAGGCTTTTCGGGCAATGAGCAGTTCTTC
CDR3: CASSVWGTGFSGNEQFF

size: -
V: TRBV10-3
D: -
J: TRBJ1-1
DNA: TGTGCCATCAGGGACGGGGGCACTGAAGCTTTCTTT
CDR3: CAIRDGGTEAFF

size: -
V: TRBV30
D: TRBD1
J: TRBJ1-1
DNA: TGTGCCTGGGGCAAAGGGACAGGGGACACTGAAGCTTTCTTT
CDR3: CAWGKGTGDTEAFF

size: -
V: TRBV24-1
D: -
J: TRBJ2-1
DNA: TGTGCCACCAGTGATTCGGGGACAACGTACCATGAGCAGTTCTTC
CDR3: CATSDSGTTYHEQFF

size: -
V: TRBV28
D: -
J: TRBJ2-7
DNA: TGTGCCAGCAGTTGGGGGGACAGATCCTCTTCCTGGGAGCAGTACTTC
CDR3: CASSWGDRSSSWEQYF

size: -
V: TRBV30
D: -
J: TRBJ2-7
DNA: TGTGCCTGGCGCTCCCTGCGGGGGCTGGGGAACGAGCAGTACTTC
CDR3: CAWRSLRGLGNEQYF

size: -
V: TRBV7-3
D: -
J: TRBJ2-3
DNA: TGTGCCAGCAGCTTATTAGCTTCTAGCACAGATACGCAGTATTTT
CDR3: CASSLLASSTDTQYF

size: -
V: TRBV11-3
D: TRBD2
J: TRBJ2-1
DNA: TGTGCCAGCAGCTCTAGCGGGGGTAGAGAAGAGGAGCAGTTCTTC
CDR3: CASSSSGGREEEQFF

size: -
V: TRBV28
D: -
J: TRBJ2-7
DNA: TGTGCCAGCAGTTTATGGAGCGGTCGTGACTACGAGCAGTACTTC
CDR3: CASSLWSGRDYEQYF

size: -
V: TRBV6-2/TRBV6-3
D: TRBD2
J: TRBJ2-3
DNA: TGTGCCAGCAGTCCAACGACTAGCGGGGGGACAGATACGCAGTATTTT
CDR3: CASSPTTSGGTDTQYF

size: -
V: TRBV10-2
D: -
J: TRBJ1-5
DNA: TGCGCCAGCAGTGAGAATGTGGCAGGTCAGCCCCAGCATTTT
CDR3: CASSENVAGQPQHF

size: -
V: TRBV10-3
D: TRBD1
J: TRBJ1-4
DNA: TGTGCCACCTCAGAGACAGGGGGCGGTGAAAAACTGTTTTTT
CDR3: CATSETGGGEKLFF

size: -
V: TRBV11-2
D: TRBD2
J: TRBJ2-7
DNA: TGTGCCAGCAGCCCCATAGCGGGGGACTCTGGGAAGCAGTACTTC
CDR3: CASSPIAGDSGKQYF

size: -
V: TRBV9
D: TRBD1
J: TRBJ1-2
DNA: TGTGCCAGCAGCGACGGGACAGGGATCACTGGCTACACCTTC
CDR3: CASSDGTGITGYTF

size: -
V: TRBV7-9
D: -
J: TRBJ1-1
DNA: TGTGCCAGCAGCTTCGCAGGACAAACTGAAGCTTTCTTT
CDR3: CASSFAGQTEAFF

size: -
V: TRBV5-1
D: -
J: TRBJ2-3
DNA: TGCGCCAGCAGCTCGTGGACTAAACAAACAGATACGCAGTATTTT
CDR3: CASSSWTKQTDTQYF

size: -
V: TRBV19
D: TRBD2
J: TRBJ2-7
DNA: TGTGCCAGTAGACCGGGACTAGCCGCCGAGCAGTACTTC
CDR3: CASRPGLAAEQYF

size: -
V: TRBV20-1
D: TRBD1
J: TRBJ2-1
DNA: TGCAGTGCTAGTCCCCAGGGGGCGATTAATGAGCAGTTCTTC
CDR3: CSASPQGAINEQFF

size: -
V: TRBV5-1
D: TRBD1
J: TRBJ2-2
DNA: TGCGCCAGCAGCTCGGACAGGGCGAACACCGGGGAGCTGTTTTTT
CDR3: CASSSDRANTGELFF

size: -
V: TRBV6-5
D: -
J: TRBJ1-1
DNA: TGTGCCAGCAGTCGCAATTTAGAGGGAGAAGCTTTCTTT
CDR3: CASSRNLEGEAFF

size: -
V: TRBV11-3
D: -
J: TRBJ2-7
DNA: TGTGCCAGCAGCTTAGTCGGGGGCGAGCAGTACTTC
CDR3: CASSLVGGEQYF

size: -
V: TRBV11-2
D: -
J: TRBJ2-2
DNA: TGTGCCAGCAGCTCCCTCGGCGGAGCGAACACCGGGGAGCTGTTTTTT
CDR3: CASSSLGGANTGELFF

size: -
V: TRBV28
D: -
J: TRBJ1-5
DNA: TGTGCCAGCAGTTTAGGCGGAAATAGCAATCAGCCCCAGCATTTT
CDR3: CASSLGGNSNQPQHF

size: -
V: TRBV7-9
D: -
J: TRBJ2-5
DNA: TGTGCCAGCAGTTTCAAAGAGACCCAGTACTTC
CDR3: CASSFKETQYF

size: -
V: TRBV11-1
D: -
J: TRBJ2-7
DNA: TGTGCCAGCAGCCGTAGACGGGGGATTGGGAACGAGCAGTACTTC
CDR3: CASSRRRGIGNEQYF

size: -
V: TRBV13
D: TRBD1
J: TRBJ2-7
DNA: TGTGCCAGCAGCTCCCAAGGACAGGGGGCTCAGTACGAGCAGTACTTC
CDR3: CASSSQGQGAQYEQYF